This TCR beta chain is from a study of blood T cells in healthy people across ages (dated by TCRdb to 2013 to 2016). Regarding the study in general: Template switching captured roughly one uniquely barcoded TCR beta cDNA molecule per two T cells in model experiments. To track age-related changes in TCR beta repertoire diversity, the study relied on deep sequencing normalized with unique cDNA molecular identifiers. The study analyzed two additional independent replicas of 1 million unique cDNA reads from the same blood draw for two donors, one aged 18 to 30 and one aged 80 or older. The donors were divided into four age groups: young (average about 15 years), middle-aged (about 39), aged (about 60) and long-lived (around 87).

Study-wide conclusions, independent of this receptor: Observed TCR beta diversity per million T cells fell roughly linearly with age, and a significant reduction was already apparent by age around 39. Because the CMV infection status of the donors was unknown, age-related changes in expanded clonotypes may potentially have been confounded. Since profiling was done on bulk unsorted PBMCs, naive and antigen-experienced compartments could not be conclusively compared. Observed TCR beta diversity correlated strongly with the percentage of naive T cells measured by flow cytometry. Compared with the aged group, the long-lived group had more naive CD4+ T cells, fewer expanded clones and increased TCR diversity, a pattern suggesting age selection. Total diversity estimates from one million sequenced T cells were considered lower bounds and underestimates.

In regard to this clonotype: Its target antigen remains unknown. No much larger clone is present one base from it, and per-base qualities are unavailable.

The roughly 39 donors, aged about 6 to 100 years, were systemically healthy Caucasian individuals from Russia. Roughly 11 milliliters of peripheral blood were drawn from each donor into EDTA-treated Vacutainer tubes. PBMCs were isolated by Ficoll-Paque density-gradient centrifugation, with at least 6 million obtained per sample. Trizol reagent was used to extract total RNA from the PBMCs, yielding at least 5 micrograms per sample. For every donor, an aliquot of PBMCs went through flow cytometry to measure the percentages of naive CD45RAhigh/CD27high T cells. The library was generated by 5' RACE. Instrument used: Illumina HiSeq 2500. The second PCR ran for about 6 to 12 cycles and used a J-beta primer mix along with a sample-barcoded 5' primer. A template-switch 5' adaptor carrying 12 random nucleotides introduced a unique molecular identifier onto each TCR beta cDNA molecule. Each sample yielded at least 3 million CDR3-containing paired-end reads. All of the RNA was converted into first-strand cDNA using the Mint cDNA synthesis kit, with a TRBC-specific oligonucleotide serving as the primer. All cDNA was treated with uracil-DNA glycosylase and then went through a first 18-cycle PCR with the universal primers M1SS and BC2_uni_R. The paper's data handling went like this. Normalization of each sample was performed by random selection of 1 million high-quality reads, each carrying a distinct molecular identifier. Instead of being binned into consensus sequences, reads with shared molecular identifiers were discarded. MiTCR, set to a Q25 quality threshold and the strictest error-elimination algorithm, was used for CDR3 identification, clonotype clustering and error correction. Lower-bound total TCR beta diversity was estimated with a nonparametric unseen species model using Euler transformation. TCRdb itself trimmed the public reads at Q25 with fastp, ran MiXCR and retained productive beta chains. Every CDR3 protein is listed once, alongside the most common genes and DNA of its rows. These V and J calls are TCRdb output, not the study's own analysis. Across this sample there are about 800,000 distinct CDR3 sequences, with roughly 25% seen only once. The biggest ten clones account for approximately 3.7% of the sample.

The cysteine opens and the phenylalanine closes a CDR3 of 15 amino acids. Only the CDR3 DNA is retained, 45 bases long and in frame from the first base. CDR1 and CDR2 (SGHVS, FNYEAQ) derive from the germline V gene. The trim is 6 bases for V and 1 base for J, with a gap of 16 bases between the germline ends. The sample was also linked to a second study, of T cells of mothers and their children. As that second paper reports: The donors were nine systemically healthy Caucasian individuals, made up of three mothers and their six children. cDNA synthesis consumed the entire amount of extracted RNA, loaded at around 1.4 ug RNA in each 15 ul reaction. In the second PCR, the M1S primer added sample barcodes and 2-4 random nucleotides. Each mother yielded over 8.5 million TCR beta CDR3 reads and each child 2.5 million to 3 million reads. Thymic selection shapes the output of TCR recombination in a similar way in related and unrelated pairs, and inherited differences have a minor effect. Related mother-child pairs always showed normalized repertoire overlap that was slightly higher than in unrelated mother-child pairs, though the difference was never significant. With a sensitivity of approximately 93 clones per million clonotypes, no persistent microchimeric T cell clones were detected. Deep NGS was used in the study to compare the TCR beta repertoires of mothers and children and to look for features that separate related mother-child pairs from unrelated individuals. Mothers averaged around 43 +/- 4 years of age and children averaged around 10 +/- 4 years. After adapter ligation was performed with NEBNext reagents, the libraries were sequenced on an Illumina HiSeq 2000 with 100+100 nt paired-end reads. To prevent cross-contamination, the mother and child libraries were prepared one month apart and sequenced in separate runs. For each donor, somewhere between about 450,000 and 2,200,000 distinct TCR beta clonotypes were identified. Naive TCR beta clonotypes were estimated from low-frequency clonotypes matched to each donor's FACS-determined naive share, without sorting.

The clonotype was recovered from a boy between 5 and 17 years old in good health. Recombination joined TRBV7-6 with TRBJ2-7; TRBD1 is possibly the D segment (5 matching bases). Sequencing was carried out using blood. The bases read TGTGCCAGCAGTCCCGAGACAGTATCTTCCTACGAGCAGTACTTC. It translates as CASSPETVSSYEQYF.